The clone carrying this T cell receptor (beta chain) appeared many times. This entry belongs to a study of T cells in Graves' hyperthyroidism and ophthalmopathy. Trimming at V came to 4 bases and at J to 5 bases, leaving 8 bases not matched to a gene. CDR3 size: 15 residues. The germline V gene encodes CDR1 SGHNT and CDR2 YENEEA. From RNA transcripts, TCR beta CDR3 regions were amplified. In the first-round RT-PCR of the TCR CDR3, the HTBI primer set was used. MiXCR, run by TCRdb on the multiplex PCR reads, gives a single entry per CDR3 protein. In the table there are about 610,000 distinct CDR3 sequences, around 42% of which are singletons.

The sample consisted of peripheral blood or thyroid tissue (not recorded which). This TCR was recovered from a woman between 18 and 29 years old with Graves' hyperthyroidism. The chain couples TRBV11-3 to TRBJ2-7; TRBD2 matches at 10 bases. CDR3 in DNA: TGTGCCAGCAGCTCCTCGCTAGCGGGAGAAAACGAGCAGTACTTC. Translated, it gives CASSSSLAGENEQYF.